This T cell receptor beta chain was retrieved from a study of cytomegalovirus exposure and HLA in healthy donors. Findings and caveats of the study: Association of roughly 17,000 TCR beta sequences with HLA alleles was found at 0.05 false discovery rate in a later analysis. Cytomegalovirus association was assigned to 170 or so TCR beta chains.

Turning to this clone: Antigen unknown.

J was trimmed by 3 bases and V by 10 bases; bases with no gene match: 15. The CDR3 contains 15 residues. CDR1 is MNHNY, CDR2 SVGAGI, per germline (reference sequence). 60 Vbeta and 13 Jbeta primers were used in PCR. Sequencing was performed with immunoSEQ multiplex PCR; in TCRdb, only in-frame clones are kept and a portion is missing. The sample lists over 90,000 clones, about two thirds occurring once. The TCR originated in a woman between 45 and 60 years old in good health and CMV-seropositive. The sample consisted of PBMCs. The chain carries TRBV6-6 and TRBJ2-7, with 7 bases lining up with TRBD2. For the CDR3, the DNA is TGTGCCACCTCCGGGGGGACGGGCCCCATCTACGAGCAGTACTTC. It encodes CATSGGTGPIYEQYF.